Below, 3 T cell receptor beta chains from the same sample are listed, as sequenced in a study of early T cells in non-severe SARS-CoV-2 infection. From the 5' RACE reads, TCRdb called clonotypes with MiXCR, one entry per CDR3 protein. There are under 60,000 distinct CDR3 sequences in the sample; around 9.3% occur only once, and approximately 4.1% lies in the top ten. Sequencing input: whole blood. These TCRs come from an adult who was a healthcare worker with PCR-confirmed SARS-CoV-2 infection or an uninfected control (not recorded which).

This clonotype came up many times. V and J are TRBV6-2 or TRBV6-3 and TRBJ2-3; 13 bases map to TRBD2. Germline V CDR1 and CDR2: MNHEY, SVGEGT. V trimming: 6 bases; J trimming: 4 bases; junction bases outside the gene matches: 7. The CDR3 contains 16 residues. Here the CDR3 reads CASSRTSGSLADTQYF. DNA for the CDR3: TGTGCCAGCAGCCGGACTAGCGGGAGTTTAGCAGATACGCAGTATTTT.

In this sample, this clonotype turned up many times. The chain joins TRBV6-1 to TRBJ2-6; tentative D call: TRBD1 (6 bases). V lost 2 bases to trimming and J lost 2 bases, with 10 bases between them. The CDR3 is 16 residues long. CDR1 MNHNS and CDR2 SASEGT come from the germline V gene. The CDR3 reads CASSEHGGTGANVLTF. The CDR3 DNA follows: TGTGCCAGCAGTGAACATGGGGGCACTGGGGCCAACGTCCTGACTTTC.

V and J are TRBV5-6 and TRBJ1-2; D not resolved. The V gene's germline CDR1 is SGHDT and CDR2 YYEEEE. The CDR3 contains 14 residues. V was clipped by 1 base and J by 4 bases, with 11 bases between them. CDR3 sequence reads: CASSLNGRTYGYTF. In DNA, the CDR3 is TGTGCCAGCAGCTTGAATGGGAGGACCTATGGCTACACCTTC. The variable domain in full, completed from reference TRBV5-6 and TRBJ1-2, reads DAGVTQSPTHLIKTRGQQVTLRCSPKSGHDTVSWYQQALGQGPQFIFQYYEEEERQRGNFPDRFSGHQFPNYSSELNVNALLLGDSALYLCASSLNGRTYGYTFGSGTRLTVV.